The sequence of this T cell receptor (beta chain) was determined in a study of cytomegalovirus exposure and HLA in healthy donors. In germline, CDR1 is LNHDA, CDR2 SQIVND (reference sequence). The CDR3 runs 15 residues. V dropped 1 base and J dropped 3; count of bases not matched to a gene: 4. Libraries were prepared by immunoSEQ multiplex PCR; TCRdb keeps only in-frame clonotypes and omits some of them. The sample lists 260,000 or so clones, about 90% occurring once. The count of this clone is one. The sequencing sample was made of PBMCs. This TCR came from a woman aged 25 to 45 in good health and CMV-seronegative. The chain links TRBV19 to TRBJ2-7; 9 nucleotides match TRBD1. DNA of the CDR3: TGTGCCAGTAGTATAGGACAGGGGGTGATCTACGAGCAGTACTTC. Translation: CASSIGQGVIYEQYF.